This entry concerns a single T cell receptor beta chain. Its antigen remains unknown. In the PCR, 60 Vbeta and 13 Jbeta primers were used. The table came from immunoSEQ multiplex PCR; TCRdb's copy has only in-frame clones and leaves some out. Among fewer than 200,000 clones listed, 80% to 90% were seen once. The sample belongs to a study of cytomegalovirus exposure and HLA in healthy donors. Study findings and constraints: The authors enumerated 180 or so TCR beta chains as linked to cytomegalovirus.

The germline CDR1 and CDR2 sequences are LNHDA and SQIVND (reference sequence). This CDR3 has 13 residues. The V gene lost 4 bases and the J gene lost 3 bases, with 9 bases spanning the gap. The sequenced material came from PBMCs. The clonotype comes from a girl aged 2 to 9 in good health and CMV-seropositive. V usage is TRBV19 and J usage is TRBJ1-2; no firm D call. The CDR3 region has the DNA TGTGCCAGTAGTACCTCGCGGGACTATGGCTACACCTTC. Translated, it gives CASSTSRDYGYTF.